The clone carrying this T cell receptor beta chain was counted between two and nine times. The sample originates from a study of blood T cell repertoires in COVID-19. This CDR3 comprises 11 residues. V lost 3 bases and J 10 bases, leaving 9 bases between the germline ends. Germline lookup yields CDR1 GTSNPN and CDR2 SVGIG (reference sequence). Method: immunoSEQ multiplex PCR; TCRdb's copy keeps in-frame clones and lacks some. Seen here are some 58,000 clones, over 90% observed once, and the top ten hold around 4.6%. V is TRBV30 and J is TRBJ1-4; no definite D call. Sequencing input: peripheral blood. The origin of this receptor is a man aged 45 to 65 with active COVID-19. The CDR3 is CAWSSPIKLFF. Here the CDR3 DNA reads TGTGCCTGGAGCTCCCCTATAAAACTGTTTTTT.